These T cell receptor beta chains were read from a single sample in a study of T cell responses to AZD1222 COVID-19 vaccine. Method: immunoSEQ multiplex PCR; TCRdb's copy keeps in-frame clones and lacks some. The table has about 110,000 clones, around 90% seen once; the top ten hold 22%. The source was peripheral blood, collected on day 0 of AZD1222 vaccination. These receptor sequences come from an adult in good health. Both conserved end residues are part of each CDR3. The D gene is left open where the match is weak. Only part of the rows carry a size: once, few, many, or a class if the clone is expanded.

NA,TRBJ1-3,TRBD1,TRBV19,CASRLTGLGNTIYF,TGTGCCAGTAGGCTGACAGGGCTAGGAAACACCATATATTTT
NA,TRBJ2-1,TRBD1,TRBV2,CASSVQGAKDEQFF,TGTGCCAGCAGTGTGCAGGGGGCTAAGGATGAGCAGTTCTTC
NA,TRBJ1-2,TRBD1,TRBV28,CASNRAGQGGRGYTF,TGTGCCAGCAATCGGGCTGGACAGGGGGGACGTGGCTACACCTTC
once,TRBJ2-5,TRBD1,TRBV2,CASNRDREETQYF,TGTGCCAGCAACCGGGACAGGGAAGAGACCCAGTACTTC
NA,TRBJ1-4,NA,TRBV19,CATQDLGGEKLFF,TGTGCCACCCAGGACCTAGGGGGTGAAAAACTGTTTTTT
NA,TRBJ2-5,NA,TRBV7-2,CASSFSRAVGETQYF,TGTGCCAGCAGCTTCTCCAGGGCCGTAGGAGAGACCCAGTACTTC
NA,TRBJ2-1,NA,TRBV15,CATSRDRGSYNEQFF,TGTGCCACCAGCAGAGATCGGGGGTCCTACAATGAGCAGTTCTTC
NA,TRBJ1-1,NA,TRBV27,CASSLSANTEAFF,TGTGCCAGCAGTTTATCTGCGAACACTGAAGCTTTCTTT
NA,TRBJ1-1,NA,TRBV6-5,CASSPWGNTEAFF,TGTGCCAGCAGTCCTTGGGGGAACACTGAAGCTTTCTTT
once,TRBJ2-3,NA,TRBV7-9,CASTGVTDTQYF,TGTGCCAGCACGGGGGTCACAGATACGCAGTATTTT
NA,TRBJ1-1,NA,TRBV5-1,CASSLVRALRTEAFF,TGCGCCAGCAGCTTGGTTAGGGCTTTGCGTACTGAAGCTTTCTTT
NA,TRBJ2-7,NA,TRBV6-2/TRBV6-3,CASSYPAYEQYF,TGTGCCAGCAGTTACCCGGCCTACGAGCAGTACTTC
NA,TRBJ2-7,NA,TRBV23-1,CASSQPRASYEQYF,TGCGCCAGCAGTCAACCGCGGGCATCATACGAGCAGTACTTC
few,TRBJ1-4,NA,TRBV7-9,CASSPGGRLNEKLFF,TGTGCCAGCAGCCCGGGGGGCAGGCTTAATGAAAAACTGTTTTTT
NA,TRBJ1-2,NA,TRBV18,CASSPATGGDYGYTF,TGTGCCAGCTCACCCGCCACGGGGGGGGACTATGGCTACACCTTC